This T cell receptor beta chain is from a study of T cells in Graves' hyperthyroidism and ophthalmopathy. Lactation, pregnancy, other autoimmune disease or uncontrolled infection excluded patients. TCR beta CDR3 regions were amplified from RNA transcripts. The study used the HTBI primer set for a first-round RT-PCR of the TCR CDR3. TCRdb independently ran MiXCR on the multiplex PCR reads; one entry per CDR3 protein. The sample lists over 250,000 distinct CDR3 sequences; about 20% were seen once. CDR3 length: 12 residues. Trimming shortened V by 5 bases and J by 7 bases, and 11 bases separated the two germline ends. Germline assignment: CDR1 MDHEN and CDR2 SYDVKM. Worth noting for this clonotype: Its antigen is currently unknown.

The study's findings and limits: Clonotypes that were expanded in thyroid above 0.001 mostly appeared in blood too. Through a model of 13 V-J features, ophthalmopathy was separated from stable hyperthyroidism. Model predictions of ophthalmopathy came a median around 6.5 months before onset.

The clonotype was recovered from a man younger than 40 with Graves' ophthalmopathy. The chain employs TRBV28 and TRBJ1-1; D gene uncertain. Sequencing was carried out using blood. The CDR3 DNA reads as TGTGCCAGCAGTAGACCCCAACTTGAAGCTTTCTTT. Translating it yields CASSRPQLEAFF.